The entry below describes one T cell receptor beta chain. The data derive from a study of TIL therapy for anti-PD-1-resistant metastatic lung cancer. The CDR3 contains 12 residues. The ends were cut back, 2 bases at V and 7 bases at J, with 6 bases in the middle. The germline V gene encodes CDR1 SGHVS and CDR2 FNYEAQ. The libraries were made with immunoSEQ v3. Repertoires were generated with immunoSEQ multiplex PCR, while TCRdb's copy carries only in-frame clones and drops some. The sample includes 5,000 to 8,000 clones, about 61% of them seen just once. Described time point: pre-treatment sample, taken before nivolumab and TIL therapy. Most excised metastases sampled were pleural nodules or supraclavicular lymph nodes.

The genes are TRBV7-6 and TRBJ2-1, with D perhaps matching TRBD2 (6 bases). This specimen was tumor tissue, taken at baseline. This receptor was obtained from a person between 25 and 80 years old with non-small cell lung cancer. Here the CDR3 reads CASSLRGNEQFF. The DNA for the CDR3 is TGTGCCAGCAGCTTACGGGGGAATGAGCAGTTCTTC.